This T cell receptor (beta chain) was found in a study of T-cell reconstitution after alpha-beta-depleted transplantation in children (dated by TCRdb to between 2015 and 2016). For the wider study: Using TCR repertoire profiling, the study quantitatively followed how T-cell immune reconstitution unfolded in children after TCRalphabeta/CD19-depleted allogeneic hematopoietic cell transplantation.

V gives up 4 bases and J gives up 4 bases, and the segment between their germline ends measures 16 bases. Inclusive of the bounding cysteine and phenylalanine, the CDR3 is 15 residues long. Only the CDR3 part of the read is kept: 45 bases, read in frame from the first base. CDR1 and CDR2, per the germline V gene, are ENHRY and SYGVKD. The receptor library was made with PCR. Sequencing was carried out with an Illumina HiSeq 2500. TCR libraries were prepared with molecular barcoding, using unique molecular identifiers to normalize TCRbeta repertoire quantification. TCRdb's own reprocessing of the public reads used fastp at Q25 and MiXCR and kept productive beta chains. One record per CDR3 amino acid sequence lists the most common genes and DNA. A total of about 500,000 distinct CDR3 sequences appear in this sample, about 31% of them only once. The ten most abundant clones make up around 2.4% of the sample.

With regard to this clonotype: Its target antigen remains unknown. Base qualities are missing; no much larger clone stands one base away.

The rearranged chain carries TRBV10-3 and TRBJ1-1; TRBD1 is perhaps the D gene, given 5 matching bases. The TCR comes from a human donor who donated a stem cell graft to a child with aplastic anemia. Sequencing was performed on PBMCs from the stem cell graft donor, taken from the stem cell graft. CDR3 protein: CAISAVGAGSTEAFF. The DNA is as follows: TGTGCCATCAGTGCGGTTGGGGCAGGTAGCACTGAAGCTTTCTTT.